These T cell receptor beta chains were read from a single sample in a study of blood T cells in healthy people across ages. From the 5' RACE reads, TCRdb called clonotypes with MiXCR, one entry per CDR3 protein. The data show hundreds of thousands of distinct CDR3 sequences, approximately 52% seen once. Source material: blood. Every receptor here comes from a woman of 80 years or more in good health. Both conserved end residues are part of each CDR3. D genes are given only for firm matches. Clone size is stated in some rows and not others, as once, few, many or a class when expanded.

TRBD1 | NA | TRBJ2-3 | TRBV10-3 | 15 | CAISEQDRLTDTQYF | TGTGCCATCAGTGAGCAGGACAGGCTTACAGATACGCAGTATTTT
TRBD2 | NA | TRBJ2-1 | TRBV29-1 | 14 | CSVLRLAGGNEQFF | TGCAGCGTACTCAGACTAGCGGGGGGTAATGAGCAGTTCTTC
NA | once | TRBJ1-1 | TRBV28 | 14 | CASRSRGAGTEAFF | TGTGCCAGCAGGTCGAGAGGGGCAGGCACTGAAGCTTTCTTT
NA | NA | TRBJ2-3 | TRBV6-6 | 12 | CASSTDADTQYF | TGTGCCAGCAGCACCGACGCGGATACGCAGTATTTT
NA | many | TRBJ2-1 | TRBV9 | 17 | CASSGRSRAGSYNEQFF | TGTGCCAGCAGCGGACGGAGTAGGGCGGGGTCCTACAATGAGCAGTTCTTC
NA | many | TRBJ2-3 | TRBV5-1 | 13 | CASSLGVPGPQYF | TGCGCCAGCAGCTTGGGGGTTCCGGGTCCGCAGTATTTT
TRBD1 | few | TRBJ2-2 | TRBV27 | 14 | CASRRQGHTGELFF | TGTGCCAGCAGACGACAGGGGCACACCGGGGAGCTGTTTTTT
TRBD2 | once | TRBJ2-7 | TRBV4-2 | 16 | CASSPSDSSGTYEQYF | TGTGCCAGCAGCCCCTCCGACTCCAGCGGGACCTACGAGCAGTACTTC
NA | few | TRBJ2-7 | TRBV28 | 12 | CASSLRAYEQYF | TGTGCCAGCAGTTTACGTGCCTACGAGCAGTACTTC
TRBD1 | many | TRBJ1-3 | TRBV6-6 | 16 | CASSYRQGFSGNTIYF | TGTGCCAGCAGTTACCGACAGGGCTTCTCTGGAAACACCATATATTTT
NA | many | TRBJ2-1 | TRBV5-1 | 15 | CASSLVAETYNEQFF | TGCGCCAGCAGCTTGGTAGCCGAAACCTACAATGAGCAGTTCTTC
TRBD2 | NA | TRBJ2-1 | TRBV12-3/TRBV12-4 | 15 | CASSLRGLAGGEQFF | TGTGCCAGCAGTTTACGGGGGCTAGCGGGCGGTGAGCAGTTCTTC
TRBD1 | NA | TRBJ2-7 | TRBV6-2/TRBV6-3 | 15 | CASSPGTGAFDEQYF | TGTGCCAGCAGTCCCGGGACAGGGGCGTTCGACGAGCAGTACTTC
NA | few | TRBJ1-1 | TRBV6-2/TRBV6-3 | 14 | CASKERPGGTEAFF | TGTGCCAGCAAGGAGAGGCCAGGTGGCACTGAAGCTTTCTTT
TRBD2 | NA | TRBJ2-5 | TRBV24-1 | 18 | CATSGAPGTSGRVSEQYF | TGTGCCACCAGTGGTGCCCCCGGGACTAGCGGGAGGGTGAGTGAGCAGTACTTC
NA | NA | TRBJ2-5 | TRBV5-1 | 15 | CASSLDSPPVGTQYF | TGCGCCAGCAGCTTGGATAGTCCTCCGGTCGGGACCCAGTACTTC
TRBD1 | few | TRBJ1-2 | TRBV28 | 14 | CASSFPGQVYGYTF | TGTGCCAGCAGTTTTCCCGGACAGGTCTATGGCTACACCTTC
NA | few | TRBJ2-1 | TRBV5-1 | 15 | CASSPEGNSYNVQFF | TGCGCCAGCAGCCCCGAGGGTAACTCCTACAATGTGCAGTTCTTC
TRBD1 | few | TRBJ2-2 | TRBV27 | 15 | CASLRGQGKVGELFF | TGTGCCAGCCTCCGGGGACAGGGGAAGGTCGGGGAGCTGTTTTTT
NA | few | TRBJ1-2 | TRBV14 | 14 | CASSQNRGPNGYTF | TGTGCCAGCAGCCAAAATCGGGGGCCCAATGGCTACACCTTC
NA | NA | TRBJ2-2 | TRBV20-1 | 14 | CSARAAGDAGELFF | TGCAGTGCTAGAGCGGCAGGGGACGCCGGGGAGCTGTTTTTT
NA | NA | TRBJ1-2 | TRBV4-1 | 16 | CASSQEAGMDNYGYTF | TGCGCCAGCAGCCAAGAGGCAGGCATGGACAACTATGGCTACACCTTC
NA | NA | TRBJ2-3 | TRBV3-1 | 13 | CASSQLGEDTQYF | TGTGCCAGCAGCCAGCTTGGGGAAGATACGCAGTATTTT
TRBD2 | NA | TRBJ2-1 | TRBV11-2 | 15 | CASRLGLAGDHEQFF | TGTGCCAGCAGACTAGGACTAGCGGGAGACCATGAGCAGTTCTTC
NA | few | TRBJ2-7 | TRBV5-6 | 17 | CASSLRRGTSIWYEQYF | TGTGCCAGCAGTTTGCGGAGGGGGACCTCCATTTGGTACGAGCAGTACTTC
TRBD1 | NA | TRBJ1-6 | TRBV28 | 16 | CASSWGGTGGDSPLHF | TGTGCCAGCAGCTGGGGAGGGACAGGCGGTGATTCACCCCTCCACTTT
TRBD2 | NA | TRBJ2-1 | TRBV10-2 | 14 | CATSSSGQYNEQFF | TGCGCCACCAGCTCTAGCGGGCAGTACAATGAGCAGTTCTTC
TRBD1 | NA | TRBJ2-1 | TRBV5-1 | 13 | CASAGTVINEQFF | TGCGCCAGCGCCGGGACAGTCATCAATGAGCAGTTCTTC